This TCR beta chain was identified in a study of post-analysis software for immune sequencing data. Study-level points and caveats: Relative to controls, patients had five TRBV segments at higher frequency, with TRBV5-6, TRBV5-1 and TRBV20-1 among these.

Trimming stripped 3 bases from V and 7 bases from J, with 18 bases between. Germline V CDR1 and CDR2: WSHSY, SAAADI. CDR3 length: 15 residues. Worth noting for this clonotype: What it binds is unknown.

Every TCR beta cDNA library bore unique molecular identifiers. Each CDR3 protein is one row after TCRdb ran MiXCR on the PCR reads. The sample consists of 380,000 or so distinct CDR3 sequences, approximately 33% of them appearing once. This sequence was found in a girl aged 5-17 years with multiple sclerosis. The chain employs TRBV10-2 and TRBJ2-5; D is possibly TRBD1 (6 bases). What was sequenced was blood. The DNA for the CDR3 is TGCGCCAGCAGTGAACCGGGACACGGATCTGGGACCCAGTACTTC. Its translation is CASSEPGHGSGTQYF.